This T cell receptor beta chain was obtained from a study of T cell clonality in common variable immunodeficiency. General study results and limits: Authors noted CVID clonality's cause needs subpopulation repertoire sequencing. In common variable immunodeficiency, TCR beta chains reportedly carried fewer deletions and N-nucleotide insertions.

CDR3 size: 17 residues. Germline lookup yields CDR1 MNHEY and CDR2 SMNVEV (reference sequence). V shed 0 bases and J 5 bases; nucleotides not matched to a gene: 10. Profiled with immunoSEQ multiplex PCR; TCRdb holds only in-frame clones, not every one. This sample comprises roughly 48,000 clones, none seen once only. A note on this clone: Its antigen is undetermined. The read halts 3 residues ahead of the CDR3 end, with the missing end drawn from the germline J gene.

Blood samples were heparinized, about 4.5 to 8 ml per donor. The source of this sequence is a person aged 18 to 70 in good health. The V call is TRBV27, the J call TRBJ2-7, with 10 bases aligning to TRBD2. Material: peripheral blood mononuclear cells. This chain's CDR3 is CASSLSGLAGVRNEQYF. CDR3 bases read: TGTGCCAGCAGTTTATCGGGGCTAGCGGGAGTTCGGAACGAG.